The 14 T cell receptor beta chains presented below share a single source sample, sequenced in a study of blood T cells in healthy people across ages. Primed by a sample-barcoded 5' primer and a J-beta primer mix, a second PCR proceeded for 7 to 11 cycles. One entry per CDR3 protein results from TCRdb running MiXCR on the 5' RACE reads. The table records approximately 830,000 distinct CDR3 sequences, around 62% of them present only once. Sequenced material: blood. The receptors shown here come from a man aged 30 to 39 in good health.

The gene calls are TRBV20-1 and TRBJ1-6; a weak D match, TRBD1 (5 bases). This CDR3 contains 16 residues. Trimming removed 0 bases from V and 0 bases from J, with 9 bases in between. CDR1 is DFQATT, CDR2 SNEGSKA, per germline (reference sequence). CDR3: CSARDVQDSYNSPLHF. CDR3 sequence (DNA): TGCAGTGCTAGAGATGTACAGGACTCCTATAATTCACCCCTCCACTTT.

This rearrangement joins TRBV7-3 to TRBJ2-5, with D tentatively TRBD1 (6 bases). Trimming removed 1 base from V and 5 bases from J, with 11 bases in between. Germline V lookup: CDR1 SGHTA, CDR2 FQGTGA. This CDR3 has 14 residues. This chain's CDR3 is CASSLKQGAETQYF. CDR3 bases: TGTGCCAGCAGCTTAAAACAGGGCGCGGAGACCCAGTACTTC. The entire variable domain, with the rest obtained from reference TRBV7-3 and TRBJ2-5, is as follows: GAGVSQTPSNKVTEKGKYVELRCDPISGHTALYWYRQSLGQGPEFLIYFQGTGAADDSGLPNDRFFAVRPEGSVSTLKIQRTERGDSAVYLCASSLKQGAETQYFGPGTRLLVL.

This chain connects TRBV25-1 to TRBJ1-1; 7 bases align to TRBD1. The germline V gene has CDR1 MGHDK and CDR2 SYGVNS. V dropped 0 bases and J dropped 0; count of bases not matched to a gene: 7. The CDR3 totals 17 residues. CDR3 bases: TGTGCCAGCAGTGAATACCCCCTCGGGACAGTGAACACTGAAGCTTTCTTT. Translating gives CASSEYPLGTVNTEAFF.

This clonotype was seen repeatedly, ten times or more. This chain connects TRBV7-2 to TRBJ2-7; D tentatively reads TRBD1 or TRBD2 (5 bases each). The V end was cut by 6 bases, the J end by 3 bases, with 12 bases between. This CDR3 region has 13 residues. CDR1 is SGHTA, CDR2 FQGNSA, per germline. CDR3 region: CASSPGTDYEQYF. CDR3 coding DNA: TGTGCCAGCAGTCCTGGGACGGACTACGAGCAGTACTTC.

The chain uses TRBV13 and TRBJ2-1, with D tentatively TRBD2 (6 bases). Looked up from germline, CDR1 is PRHDT and CDR2 is FYEKMQ (reference sequence). Trimming took 11 bases from V and 4 from J, leaving 12 bases between them. This CDR3 region has 12 residues. CDR3 nucleotides: TGTGCCTGCCAGGGACTGTACAATGAGCAGTTCTTC. Its translation is CACQGLYNEQFF.

V gene TRBV7-2 combines with J gene TRBJ2-7, with TRBD2 matching 8 bases. The J call may be in error: the DNA end matches TRBJ2-5 better. This CDR3 spans 15 amino acids. CDR1 is SGHTA, CDR2 FQGNSA, per germline. DNA of the CDR3: TGTGCCAGCAGCTTATATGCGGGAGGTCAAGAGACCCAGTACTTC. It translates to CASSLYAGGQETQYF.

The V call is TRBV7-8, the J call TRBJ2-7; 7 bases are shared with TRBD1. This CDR3 comprises 14 residues. Trimming removed 7 bases from V and 0 bases from J; junction bases left unmatched: 6. CDR1 is SGHVS and CDR2 is FQNEAQ in the germline V gene. CDR3 sequence (DNA): TGTGCCAGCACCAGACAGGGCAGCTCCTACGAGCAGTACTTC. Protein sequence: CASTRQGSSYEQYF. Complete variable domain (other parts from reference TRBV7-8 and TRBJ2-7): GAGVSQSPRYKVAKRGQDVALRCDPISGHVSLFWYQQALGQGPEFLTYFQNEAQLDKSGLPSDRFFAERPEGSVSTLKIQRTQQEDSAVYLCASTRQGSSYEQYFGPGTRLTVT.

This clonotype was seen ten or more times. The chain employs TRBV6-1 and TRBJ2-6; the match to TRBD1 covers 12 bases. This CDR3 region has 19 residues. The germline gives CDR1 MNHNS, CDR2 SASEGT. V was pared by 6 bases and J by 4 bases, with 13 bases of the junction left unmatched. CDR3 nucleotide sequence: TGTGCCAGCAGGGCCAAACGGGACAGGGGGCTTCTGGGGGCCAACGTCCTGACTTTC. It is translated as CASRAKRDRGLLGANVLTF.

This clonotype was detected only a few times. This chain connects TRBV20-1 to TRBJ2-5, with D perhaps TRBD1 (6 bases). TRBJ2-7 matches the DNA end more closely, so the J call is doubtful. This CDR3 region has 15 residues. Germline values: CDR1 DFQATT, CDR2 SNEGSKA (reference sequence). Here the CDR3 reads CSATQGRSLSYEQYF. The CDR3 nucleotides are TGCAGTGCCACGCAGGGGCGTAGCCTCTCCTACGAGCAGTACTTC.

The chain is built from TRBV20-1 and TRBJ1-1; perhaps TRBD1 as D (5 bases). The CDR3 is 12 residues long. Germline CDR1 and CDR2: DFQATT and SNEGSKA (reference sequence). V was clipped by 3 bases and J by 6 bases, with 11 bases between them. CDR3 loop: CSASLAGAEAFF. The CDR3 DNA is TGCAGTGCTAGCCTCGCGGGGGCTGAAGCTTTCTTT.

This sequence joins TRBV27 and TRBJ2-1, with 9 bases matching TRBD1. V trimming: 4 bases; J trimming: 9 bases; junction bases outside the gene matches: 4. The CDR3 is made up of 13 amino acids. CDR1 is MNHEY and CDR2 is SMNVEV in the germline V gene (reference sequence). Written as DNA, the CDR3 is TGTGCCAGCAGTTGGGACAGGGAGGGTGAGCAGTTCTTC. Its translation is CASSWDREGEQFF.

This chain connects TRBV7-2 to TRBJ2-4; maybe TRBD1 (6 bases). CDR1 SGHTA and CDR2 FQGNSA come from the germline V gene. CDR3 length: 11 amino acids. Trimming took 5 bases from V and 13 from J, leaving 12 bases between them. Here the CDR3 reads CASSDRYGQYF. The CDR3 coding sequence is TGTGCCAGCAGCGACAGGTACGGGCAGTACTTC.

The chain carries TRBV7-2 and TRBJ2-1, with D unclear. Matching the DNA end better, TRBJ2-7 makes the J call doubtful. The CDR3 length is 14 residues. Per germline, CDR1 SGHTA and CDR2 FQGNSA. Here the CDR3 reads CASSLPVEPYEQYF. CDR3 sequence (DNA): TGTGCCAGCAGCTTACCTGTAGAACCCTACGAGCAGTACTTC.

This clonotype has only a few counts. This sequence joins TRBV29-1 and TRBJ2-5; TRBD1 is a possible D gene (6 bases). CDR1 is SQVTM and CDR2 is ANQGSEA in the germline V gene. Trimming took off 7 bases at V and 5 bases at J, with 23 bases between the two ends. The CDR3 sequence is 15 residues long. The CDR3 here is CSAASTGYPSETQYF. The CDR3, as DNA: TGCAGCGCCGCCTCGACAGGTTACCCCTCGGAGACCCAGTACTTC.